The 21 T cell receptor beta chains below all came from one sample that was sequenced in a study of cytomegalovirus exposure and HLA in healthy donors. With 60 Vbeta and 13 Jbeta primers, the PCR was carried out. TCRdb's copy holds only in-frame clones and misses some; the assay was immunoSEQ multiplex PCR. The sample carries fewer than 200,000 clones, approximately 80% recorded once. The specimen was PBMCs. Every receptor here comes from a woman in her thirties or forties in good health and CMV-seropositive.

The J gene is TRBJ2-2, the V gene TRBV2; 15 bases fit TRBD2. Germline V CDR1 and CDR2: SNHLY, FYNNEI. CDR3 length equals 18 residues. The V segment lost 4 bases and the J segment 1 base; nucleotides outside the gene matches: 4. The CDR3 protein is CASSVRGLAGGNTGELFF. As DNA, the CDR3 is TGTGCCAGCAGTGTAAGGGGACTAGCGGGGGGGAACACCGGGGAGCTGTTTTTT.

The chain has TRBV30 and TRBJ2-3; D perhaps matches TRBD2 (5 bases). CDR3 length: 15 residues. Per germline, CDR1 GTSNPN and CDR2 SVGIG (reference sequence). Trimming pared 2 bases from V and 0 bases from J, leaving 12 bases between. CDR3 protein: CAWSRGAASTDTQYF. Written as DNA, the CDR3 is TGTGCCTGGAGTCGAGGAGCGGCTAGCACAGATACGCAGTATTTT.

This clone was detected only a few times. This chain uses TRBV11-3 with TRBJ2-1, with TRBD2 matching over 12 bases. The V and J ends lost 6 bases and 15 bases, in that order; junction bases with no gene match: 12. The germline V gene has CDR1 SGHNT and CDR2 YENEEA. CDR3 length: 14 amino acids. CDR3 region: CASSLYFLAGGPFF. For the CDR3, the DNA is TGTGCCAGCAGTCTCTATTTCCTAGCGGGAGGGCCGTTCTTC. Combining the CDR3 with reference TRBV11-3 and TRBJ2-1 gives the whole variable domain EAGVVQSPRYKIIEKKQPVAFWCNPISGHNTLYWYLQNLGQGPELLIRYENEEAVDDSQLPKDRFSAERLKGVDSTLKIQPAELGDSAVYLCASSLYFLAGGPFFGPGTRLTVL.

V usage is TRBV5-8 and J usage is TRBJ2-7; TRBD1 agrees at 7 bases. With V trimmed by 0 bases and J by 4 bases, 7 bases remained unmatched. Germline assignment: CDR1 SGHTS and CDR2 YDEGEE. This CDR3 spans 15 amino acids. CDR3 sequence: CASSLGSAGGYEQYF. The CDR3 DNA reads as TGTGCCAGCAGCTTGGGTTCGGCAGGGGGATACGAGCAGTACTTC.

This sequence joins TRBV10-2 and TRBJ2-5; possibly TRBD1 for D (5 bases). Per germline, CDR1 WSHSY and CDR2 SAAADI. Trimming left V 7 bases short and J 7 bases short, with 16 bases between. This CDR3 is 13 amino acids long. CDR3 loop: CASNRQWEGTQYF. In DNA, the CDR3 is TGCGCCAGCAACCGACAGTGGGAAGGGACCCAGTACTTC.

The CDR3 sequence: CASSPPSGGGTYEQYF. As DNA, the CDR3 is TGTGCCAGCTCACCACCCTCGGGAGGGGGAACCTACGAGCAGTACTTC. The chain employs TRBV18 and TRBJ2-7; TRBD2 agrees at 8 bases. The CDR3 covers 16 residues. Germline V CDR1 and CDR2: KGHSH, LQKENI. V was clipped by 0 bases and J by 2 bases; unmatched bases: 6.

The chain is built from TRBV11-2 and TRBJ2-3; 7 bases agree with TRBD2. Germline CDR1 SGHAT, CDR2 FQNNGV. The trim removed 1 base at V and 1 base at J, leaving 2 bases unmatched. The CDR3 extends over 15 amino acids. The chain's CDR3 is CASSLAGGGTDTQYF. CDR3 nucleotides: TGTGCCAGCAGCTTAGCTGGGGGGGGCACAGATACGCAGTATTTT.

V and J are TRBV11-2 and TRBJ2-2; D uncertain. V lost 3 bases to trimming and J lost 1 base, with 9 bases between them. Germline V CDR1 and CDR2: SGHAT, FQNNGV. The CDR3 runs 15 residues. The CDR3 reads CASSLVPLNTGELFF. The DNA for the CDR3 is TGTGCCAGCAGCTTGGTCCCACTGAACACCGGGGAGCTGTTTTTT.

This clone occurred a few times. The rearrangement uses TRBV5-6 and TRBJ1-1; no reliable D call. Between the trimmed V and J ends, which lost 4 bases and 3 bases, there was a span of 13 bases. Germline V gene sequence: CDR1 SGHDT, CDR2 YYEEEE. The length of the CDR3 is 14 residues. The CDR3 is CASSRKRWDTEAFF. CDR3 DNA sequence: TGTGCCAGCAGCCGTAAGAGGTGGGACACTGAAGCTTTCTTT. Combining the CDR3 with reference TRBV5-6 and TRBJ1-1 gives the whole variable domain DAGVTQSPTHLIKTRGQQVTLRCSPKSGHDTVSWYQQALGQGPQFIFQYYEEEERQRGNFPDRFSGHQFPNYSSELNVNALLLGDSALYLCASSRKRWDTEAFFGQGTRLTVV.

This clone occurred once. This chain connects TRBV6-5 to TRBJ2-5; D is uncertain. This CDR3 contains 14 residues. Trimming pared 0 bases from V and 2 bases from J, leaving 7 bases between. CDR1 is MNHEY, CDR2 SVGAGI, per germline. The DNA for the CDR3 is TGTGCCAGCAGTTACTCCGGGTTTCAAGAGACCCAGTACTTC. Amino acids: CASSYSGFQETQYF.

This clone was observed a few times. The genes are TRBV7-8 and TRBJ1-1; a possible D gene is TRBD1 (5 bases). There are 13 residues in the CDR3. Per the germline V gene, CDR1 is SGHVS and CDR2 is FQNEAQ. V was clipped by 3 bases and J by 1 base, with 6 bases between them. Here the CDR3 DNA reads TGTGCCAGCAGCTTCCAGGGGAACACTGAAGCTTTCTTT. It translates to CASSFQGNTEAFF.

This clone has a handful of counts. The chain recombines TRBV5-6 with TRBJ1-4; D unresolved. Germline lookup yields CDR1 SGHDT and CDR2 YYEEEE. There are 13 residues in the CDR3. V was trimmed by 0 bases and J by 5 bases, leaving 5 bases between them. The CDR3, as DNA: TGTGCCAGCAGCTTGGACACCAATGAAAAACTGTTTTTT. Translation: CASSLDTNEKLFF. Looking up the rest from reference TRBV5-6 and TRBJ1-4 gives the full variable domain: DAGVTQSPTHLIKTRGQQVTLRCSPKSGHDTVSWYQQALGQGPQFIFQYYEEEERQRGNFPDRFSGHQFPNYSSELNVNALLLGDSALYLCASSLDTNEKLFFGSGTQLSVL.

CDR3 sequence: CASSLGEGYEQYF. CDR3 nucleotides: TGCGCCAGCAGCCTCGGGGAAGGCTACGAGCAGTACTTC. This chain connects TRBV5-1 to TRBJ2-7, with D tentatively TRBD2 (5 bases). V lost 4 bases and J 3 bases, leaving 11 bases between the germline ends. The germline CDR1 and CDR2 sequences are SGHRS and YFSETQ. The length of the CDR3 is 13 residues.

The sample holds a few counts of this clone. The V gene is TRBV5-6, the J gene TRBJ2-7; D unresolved. V dropped 0 bases and J dropped 3 bases, with 7 bases sitting between them. Germline V lookup: CDR1 SGHDT, CDR2 YYEEEE. The CDR3 is made up of 13 amino acids. CDR3 loop: CASSLGRSYEQYF. The CDR3 DNA reads TGTGCCAGCAGCTTGGGGCGGAGCTACGAGCAGTACTTC.

This sequence joins TRBV6-5 and TRBJ2-3; 11 bases are a match to TRBD2. Trimming took 2 bases from V and 5 from J; bases not matched to a gene: 3. The CDR3 runs 15 residues. Germline V gene lookup returns CDR1 MNHEY and CDR2 SVGAGI. This CDR3 is CASSYQGTSGDTQYF. In DNA form, the CDR3 reads TGTGCCAGCAGTTACCAGGGGACTAGCGGAGATACGCAGTATTTT.

The rearrangement links TRBV15 to TRBJ2-5, with D maybe TRBD2 (5 bases). Trimming stripped 1 base from V and 2 bases from J, with 14 bases between. The CDR3 is 16 residues long. Per the germline V gene, CDR1 is LNHNV and CDR2 is YYDKDF (reference sequence). The CDR3 nucleotides are TGTGCCACCAGCAGAGGCCCTCTATGGGAGCAAGAGACCCAGTACTTC. Residues: CATSRGPLWEQETQYF. Looking up the rest from reference TRBV15 and TRBJ2-5 gives the full variable domain: DAMVIQNPRYQVTQFGKPVTLSCSQTLNHNVMYWYQQKSSQAPKLLFHYYDKDFNNEADTPDNFQSRRPNTSFCFLDIRSPGLGDTAMYLCATSRGPLWEQETQYFGPGTRLLVL.

This sequence joins TRBV27 and TRBJ1-1; 8 bases line up with TRBD1. CDR1 is MNHEY, CDR2 SMNVEV, per germline (reference sequence). The V segment lost 5 bases and the J segment 1 base; nucleotides outside the gene matches: 3. This CDR3 is built from 14 residues. The CDR3 DNA reads as TGTGCCAGCAGTGTCCAGGGGGCGAACACTGAAGCTTTCTTT. Amino acids: CASSVQGANTEAFF.

The table lists this clone with a few counts. The chain employs TRBV10-3 and TRBJ1-1, with 7 nucleotides matching TRBD1. The V gene's germline CDR1 is ENHRY and CDR2 SYGVKD. The CDR3 has 13 amino acids. The J segment lost 3 bases and the V segment lost 10 bases, leaving 8 bases of the junction unmatched. In nucleotides, the CDR3 is TGTGCCACGACTCAAACAGGGGACACTGAAGCTTTCTTT. Protein product: CATTQTGDTEAFF.

In nucleotides, the CDR3 is TGTGCCAGCAGAGCGGGGCAGGGTGGTACCTACGAGCAGTACTTC. Translation: CASRAGQGGTYEQYF. The chain combines TRBV27 with TRBJ2-7, with TRBD2 matching 7 bases. Germline assignment: CDR1 MNHEY and CDR2 SMNVEV (reference sequence). The CDR3 length is 15 residues. The V segment lost 6 bases and the J segment 2 bases; nucleotides outside the gene matches: 10.

The V and J genes are TRBV2 and TRBJ2-7; 10 positions agree with TRBD2. CDR1 and CDR2 (germline): SNHLY, FYNNEI. The junction had 1 base not matched to a gene; V was cut back by 2 bases and J by 0 bases. The CDR3 runs to 15 residues. The CDR3 loop is CASSERTSGSYEQYF. CDR3 nucleotides: TGTGCCAGCAGTGAACGGACTAGCGGCTCCTACGAGCAGTACTTC.

The V and J genes are TRBV7-8 and TRBJ2-2; D possibly corresponds to TRBD2 (5 bases). V lost 1 base and J lost 6, with 12 bases in between. This CDR3 has 15 amino acids. CDR1 SGHVS and CDR2 FQNEAQ come from the germline V gene. CDR3: CASSLGRRPPGELFF. The CDR3 coding sequence is TGTGCCAGCAGCTTAGGTCGGAGGCCCCCCGGGGAGCTGTTTTTT.